This note documents a single T cell receptor (beta chain) sequence. The data stem from a study of shared clonotypes between healthy human individuals. Whole-study context: Sampling drew on donors who were a couple of women and a few men aged 18 to 49.

Here immunoSEQ multiplex PCR was the method, and the copy in TCRdb shows in-frame clones only, minus some. The sample contains under 85,000 clones, roughly three fifths of which appear only once. Trimming removed 0 bases from V and 3 bases from J, with 12 bases in between. Looked up from germline, CDR1 is SGHDN and CDR2 is FVKESK. The CDR3 is 15 residues long. This TCR derives from a man aged 25-45 years in good health. Material: memory CD8+ T cells sorted from blood. Subset here: CD45RO+ cells pooled with CCR7-negative TemRA cells. The chain is built from TRBV14 and TRBJ2-7, with D maybe TRBD2 (6 bases). The CDR3 loop reads CASSQEVGGYYEQYF. As DNA, the CDR3 is TGTGCCAGCAGCCAAGAGGTCGGGGGATACTACGAGCAGTACTTC.